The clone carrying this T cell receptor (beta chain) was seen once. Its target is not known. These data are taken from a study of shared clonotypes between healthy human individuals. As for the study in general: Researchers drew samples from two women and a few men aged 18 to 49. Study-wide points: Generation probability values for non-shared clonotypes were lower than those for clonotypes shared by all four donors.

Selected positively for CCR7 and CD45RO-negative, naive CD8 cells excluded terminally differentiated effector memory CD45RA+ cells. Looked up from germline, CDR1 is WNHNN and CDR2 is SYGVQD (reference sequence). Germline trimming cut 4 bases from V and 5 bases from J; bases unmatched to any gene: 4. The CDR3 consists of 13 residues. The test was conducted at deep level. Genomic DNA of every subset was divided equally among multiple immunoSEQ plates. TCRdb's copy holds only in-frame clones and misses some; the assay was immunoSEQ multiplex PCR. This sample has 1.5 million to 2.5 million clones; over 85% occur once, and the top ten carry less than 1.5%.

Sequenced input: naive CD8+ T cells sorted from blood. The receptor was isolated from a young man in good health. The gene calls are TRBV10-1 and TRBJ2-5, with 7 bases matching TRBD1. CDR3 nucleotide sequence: TGCGCCAGCAGTGGACAGGGCGGTGAGACCCAGTACTTC. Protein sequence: CASSGQGGETQYF.